This record covers a single T cell receptor (beta chain). Its antigen is unknown. These data belong to a study of tumor-infiltrating lymphocytes in primary liver carcinoma. Broader study findings: The 250 largest clones made up significantly more of tumor than blood repertoires (p = 0.039).

Scientists recovered RNA and DNA together from around 18-30 mg of unsorted bulk tissue. V gave up 1 base and J gave up 9 bases; unmatched junction bases: 5. Germline-derived CDR1 and CDR2 are SGHAT and FQNNGV. This CDR3 is 14 amino acids long. A primer matching the constant region was used to make TCR beta cDNA from 450 to 550 ng of total RNA. For TCR beta, libraries were produced by three nested multiplex PCR rounds using slightly modified ARM-PCR. The opening two PCR rounds, roughly 11 cycles each, paired TRBV1-TRBV30 forward primers with a C-beta reverse primer. TCRdb itself ran the multiplex PCR reads through MiXCR, one entry per CDR3 protein. The profile shows fewer than 75,000 distinct CDR3 sequences, over 65% of them singletons.

The sequenced sample consisted of liver tumor tissue from sampling region 2. Subset noted: tumor region T2, inferior pole. The J gene is TRBJ2-1, the V gene TRBV11-2, with 8 bases that match TRBD2. The clonotype comes from a man aged 40-49 years with primary liver carcinoma and hepatitis B virus infection. This CDR3 reads CASSLAGGPLEQFF. The CDR3 bases are TGTGCCAGCAGCTTAGCGGGAGGGCCGCTTGAGCAGTTCTTC.